What follows describes a single T cell receptor beta chain. This sample stems from a study of blood T cell repertoires in COVID-19. Background on the study: The analysed material was cDNA or gDNA that came from T cells, B-cell-depleted T cells, or PBMCs.

J lost 5 bases, V lost 3 bases, and 2 bases had no gene match. Germline CDR1 LNHDA, CDR2 SQIVND (reference sequence). The CDR3 length is 13 residues. Original handling: Amplification of reference gene primers was used by the study to estimate nucleated cell counts. The table came from immunoSEQ multiplex PCR; TCRdb's copy has only in-frame clones and leaves some out. D and trimming come from the DNA, and the V and J calls and clone size come from that table. The sample gives about 240,000 clones, 83% of which show up once; more than 5.5% is in the top ten. This TCR was recovered from a human donor in a cohort sampled during active COVID-19. J is TRBJ2-3 and V is TRBV19; TRBD1 matches 7 bases. The sequenced sample consisted of peripheral blood. The CDR3 sequence: CASSISGGDTQYF. CDR3 coding DNA: TGTGCCAGTAGTATCTCAGGGGGAGATACGCAGTATTTT.